This TCR beta chain was sequenced for a study of T cell responses to AZD1222 COVID-19 vaccine (dated by TCRdb to about 2021). General notes on the study: TCR sequencing was performed for some 250 trial participants, of whom 200 to 220 were given two doses of AZD1222 and 26 were given two doses of MenACWY control vaccine. Trial participants were enrolled into age subgroups of 18-55, 56-69 and 70-plus years, which contained around 140, 26 and 57 TCR-sequenced participants, respectively. The research as a whole found: The 56-69-year group was small, and its depth increase did not reach significance, likely because of low power. After two AZD1222 doses, spike-specific TCR breadth and depth were significantly higher than at day 0 and than in MenACWY recipients. Participants were mostly white British and included more females than males, and it was suggested by the authors that clonal diversity may have been underestimated. Because no samples from the day 14 peak response were available, repertoires could be characterized only after the peak T cell response. Nearly half of unique spike-specific TCRs reportedly recognized epitopes outside regions mutated in the B.1.351 and B.1.1.7 variants. Conclusions about previously exposed vaccinees are limited, since just five or six AZD1222 recipients were seropositive for SARS-CoV-2 at baseline. Vaccine-associated CD4 TCRs spanned the whole spike protein, with dominant responses in regions 160-218 and 743-854.

In the case of this clone: No cognate antigen has been identified for it. Base qualities are not at hand, and no much larger clone is one base apart.

Based on the germline V gene, the CDR1 and CDR2 sequences are SGHTA and FQGNSA. V is trimmed back by 2 bases and J by 2 bases, and the junction contains 3 bases that no gene match accounts for. The CDR3 sequence holds 16 residues, the cysteine and phenylalanine included. Solely the CDR3 DNA is kept, with 48 bases framed from the first base. The CDR3 regions of human TCRbeta chains were subjected to immunosequencing. The study's processing was this. Repertoire TCRs were matched against a reference library of SARS-CoV-2-specific TCRs generated with the MIRA antigen-specificity platform. Breadth was defined as the fraction of unique TCRs that were SARS-CoV-2-associated. Depth was defined as the fraction of total T cells that were SARS-CoV-2-associated. Each spike-specific TCR was assigned to its reactive spike region and to a CD4 or CD8 class using the MIRA data. Log10-transformed breadth and depth values were compared by one-way ANOVA with Sidak's multiple comparisons tests. TCRdb took this table from immuneACCESS and kept in-frame rearrangements with V and J called. Such tables lack part of the clones; where checked against another copy, unresolved V genes explain under half of the gap, and the rest is unexplained. D and trimming were read from the DNA, whereas the V and J calls and clone size are those reported in that table. The sample records 90,000 to 130,000 clones, roughly 87% of which are singletons. The biggest ten clones account for around 3.3% of the sample.

The time point label, as the study defines it: baseline before first vaccination. The sample's treatment or condition, from its label and the paper: meningococcal conjugate vaccine given as trial control. The vaccinee samples were drawn from two UK trials, COV001 and COV002, one of which was a single-blind randomized controlled phase 2/3 trial testing AZD1222 (ChAdOx1 nCoV-19) in healthy adults. For TCRbeta chain sequencing, PBMC samples from trial participants were taken at day 0 and at day 28 after the second dose. This receptor was obtained from an adult in good health. In this chain, TRBV7-2 is recombined with TRBJ2-7, with 13 middle bases fitting TRBD2. Sequenced here: peripheral blood, sampled on day 0 of MenACWY control vaccination. The CDR3 loop reads CASSLTLAGGTYEQYF. The base sequence is TGTGCCAGCAGCTTAACACTAGCGGGGGGGACCTACGAGCAGTACTTC.